What follows describes a single TCR beta chain. What this receptor recognizes is not known. No much larger clone exists at a distance of one base, and base qualities are not known. The cysteine opens and the phenylalanine closes a CDR3 of 16 amino acids. The CDR3 DNA has 48 bases and is translated from base 1. As encoded in the germline V gene, CDR1 is MGHRA while CDR2 is YSYEKL. V gives up 4 bases and J gives up 5 bases, and the segment between their germline ends measures 20 bases. These data come from a study of control samples from healthy donors and cancer patients (TCRdb year 2020). The library relied on the immunoSEQ multiplex PCR assay. TCRdb limited this immuneACCESS table to in-frame rearrangements with V and J called. A share of clones is missing; checked studies link under half to unresolved V genes, and the rest is unexplained. The sample table lists around 33,000 clones, 86% of them with a count of one. The leading ten clones occupy 1.5% to 2% of the sample.

Sequenced input: PBMCs. The origin of this receptor is a woman between 40 and 55 years old with lung cancer. The chain is encoded by TRBV4-1 joined to TRBJ1-2, with a tentative D gene TRBD1 over 6 matching bases. The DNA sequence reads TGCGCCAGCAGCCCGTCCTCAGGGGACTCTAGATATGGCTACACCTTC. The resulting protein is CASSPSSGDSRYGYTF.